The clone carrying this T cell receptor (beta chain) appeared many times. The data were obtained in a study of T cells in Graves' hyperthyroidism and ophthalmopathy. If no ophthalmopathy progression occurred within 18 months, Graves' hyperthyroidism was stable. Exclusions: uncontrolled infection, other autoimmune disease, pregnancy, lactation. Diagnosis relied on clinical symptoms, serum thyroxine and TRAb, thyroid ultrasound and orbital computed tomography. RNA transcripts were the template for amplifying TCR beta CDR3 regions. A set of HTBI primers served as the primers for a first-round RT-PCR of the TCR CDR3. TCRdb passed the multiplex PCR reads through MiXCR, listing each CDR3 protein once. The sample has around 580,000 distinct CDR3 sequences, about half seen once. The CDR3 extends over 17 amino acids. V shed 0 bases and J shed 0 bases, with 12 bases lying between them. The V gene's germline CDR1 is SGHRS and CDR2 YFSETQ.

Sequenced sample: peripheral blood or thyroid tissue (not recorded which). This chain uses TRBV5-1 with TRBJ2-2; no definite D call. The source of this sequence is a woman between 18 and 29 years old with Graves' hyperthyroidism. CDR3 protein: CASSLDAVFANTGELFF. CDR3 nucleotide sequence: TGCGCCAGCAGCTTGGACGCCGTTTTCGCGAACACCGGGGAGCTGTTTTTT.